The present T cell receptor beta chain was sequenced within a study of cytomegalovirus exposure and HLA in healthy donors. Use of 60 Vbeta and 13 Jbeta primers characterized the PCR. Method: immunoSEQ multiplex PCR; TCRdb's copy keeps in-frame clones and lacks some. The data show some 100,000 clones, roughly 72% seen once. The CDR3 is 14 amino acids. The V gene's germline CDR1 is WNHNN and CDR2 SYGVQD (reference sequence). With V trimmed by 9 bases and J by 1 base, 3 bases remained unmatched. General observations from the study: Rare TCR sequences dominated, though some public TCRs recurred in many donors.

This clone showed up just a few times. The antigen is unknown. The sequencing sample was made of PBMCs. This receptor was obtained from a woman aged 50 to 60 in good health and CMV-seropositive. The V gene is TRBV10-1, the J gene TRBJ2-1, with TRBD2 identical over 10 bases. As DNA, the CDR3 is TGCGCCAGTCATAGCGGGGGGTCCTACAATGAGCAGTTCTTC. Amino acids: CASHSGGSYNEQFF.